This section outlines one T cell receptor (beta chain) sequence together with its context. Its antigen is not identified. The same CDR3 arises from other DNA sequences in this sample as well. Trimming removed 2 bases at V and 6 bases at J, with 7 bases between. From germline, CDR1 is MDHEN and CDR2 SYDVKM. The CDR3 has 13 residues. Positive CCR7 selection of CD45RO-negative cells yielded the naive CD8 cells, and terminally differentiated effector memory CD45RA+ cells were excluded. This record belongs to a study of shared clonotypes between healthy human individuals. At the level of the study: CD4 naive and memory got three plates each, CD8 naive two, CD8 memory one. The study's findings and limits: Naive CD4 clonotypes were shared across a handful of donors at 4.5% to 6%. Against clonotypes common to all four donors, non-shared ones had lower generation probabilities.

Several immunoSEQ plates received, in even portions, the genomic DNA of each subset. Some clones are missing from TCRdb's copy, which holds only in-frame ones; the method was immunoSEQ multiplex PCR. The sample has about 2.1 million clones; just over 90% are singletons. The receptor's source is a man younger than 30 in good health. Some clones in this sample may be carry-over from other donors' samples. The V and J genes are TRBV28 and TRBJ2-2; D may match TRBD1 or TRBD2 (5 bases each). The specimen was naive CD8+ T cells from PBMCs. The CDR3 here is CASSLQGPGELFF. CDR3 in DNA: TGTGCCAGCAGTTTACAGGGACCCGGGGAGCTGTTTTTT. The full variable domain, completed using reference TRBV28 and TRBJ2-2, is DVKVTQSSRYLVKRTGEKVFLECVQDMDHENMFWYRQDPGLGLRLIYFSYDVKMKEKGDIPEGYSVSREKKERFSLILESASTNQTSMYLCASSLQGPGELFFGEGSRLTVL.